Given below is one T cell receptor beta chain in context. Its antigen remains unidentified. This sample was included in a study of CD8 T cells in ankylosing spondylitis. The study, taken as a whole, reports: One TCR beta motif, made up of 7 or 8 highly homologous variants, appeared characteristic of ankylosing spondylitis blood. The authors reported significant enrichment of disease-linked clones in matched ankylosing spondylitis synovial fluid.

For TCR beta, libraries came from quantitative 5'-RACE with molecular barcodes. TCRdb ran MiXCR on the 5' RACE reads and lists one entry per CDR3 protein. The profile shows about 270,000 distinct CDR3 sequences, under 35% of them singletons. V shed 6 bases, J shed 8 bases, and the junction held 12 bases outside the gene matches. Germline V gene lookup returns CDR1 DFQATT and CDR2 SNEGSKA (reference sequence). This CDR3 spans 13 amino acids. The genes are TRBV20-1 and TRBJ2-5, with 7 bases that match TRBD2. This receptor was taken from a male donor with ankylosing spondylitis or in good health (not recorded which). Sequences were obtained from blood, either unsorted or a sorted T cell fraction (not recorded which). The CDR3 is CSAERPSGTTQYF. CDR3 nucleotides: TGCAGTGCGGAACGACCTAGCGGAACCACCCAGTACTTC.